The rows below give T cell receptor beta chains drawn from one sample of a study of blood T cell repertoires in COVID-19. Profiled with immunoSEQ multiplex PCR; TCRdb holds only in-frame clones, not every one. The sample has 50,000 or so clones, roughly 89% seen once; the top ten hold 10% to 15%. The sequenced sample was peripheral blood. These receptors were taken from an older man with acute or convalescent COVID-19. The CDR3 runs from the conserved cysteine through the conserved F or W. The D gene is left open where the match is weak. Clone size is shown for a subset of rows, as once, few, many or a class of expanded clone.

D	V	size	J	DNA	CDR3
-	TRBV5-6	-	TRBJ1-2	TGTGCCAGCAGCTCCGCGGGACGGACCCATGGCTACACCTTC	CASSSAGRTHGYTF
TRBD1	TRBV3-1/TRBV3-2	-	TRBJ1-4	TGTGCCAGCAGCCAAGGGACAGGGTGGGAGAATGAAAAACTGTTTTTT	CASSQGTGWENEKLFF
-	TRBV3-1/TRBV3-2	-	TRBJ1-5	TGTGCCAGCAGCCAAGAAGGAGTTAATCAGCCCCAGCATTTT	CASSQEGVNQPQHF
-	TRBV7-6	-	TRBJ1-1	TGTGCCAGCAGCCCGATCTCGGGGATGAACACTGAAGCTTTCTTT	CASSPISGMNTEAFF
TRBD2	TRBV5-1	-	TRBJ2-2	TGCGCCAGCAGCCGAGCGGGGGACCCCACCGGGGAGCTGTTTTTT	CASSRAGDPTGELFF
-	TRBV19	-	TRBJ2-1	TGTGCCAGTAGTATGAATGGGCTTCTCCTGGCCAATGAGCAGTTCTTC	CASSMNGLLLANEQFF
-	TRBV5-6	few	TRBJ1-2	TGTGCCAGCAGACCAGGGCTGGTGGTCTATGGCTACACCTTC	CASRPGLVVYGYTF
-	TRBV4-2	-	TRBJ2-5	TGTGCCACCCGTCGGAGTTGGCAATCCCAAGAGACCCAGTACTTC	CATRRSWQSQETQYF
TRBD1	TRBV5-1	-	TRBJ1-1	TGCGCCAGCAGCCCCAGGACAGGGGTAGAAGCTTTCTTT	CASSPRTGVEAFF
-	TRBV19	few	TRBJ1-1	TGTGCCAGTAATAGGGGGGGCCTCAACACTGAAGCTTTCTTT	CASNRGGLNTEAFF
-	TRBV27	-	TRBJ1-2	TGTGCCAGCAGTTCCAGGGGCGACTATGGCTACACCTTC	CASSSRGDYGYTF
-	TRBV11-3	-	TRBJ2-3	TGTGCCAGCAGCACAACAGGGTTGGCAGATACGCAGTATTTT	CASSTTGLADTQYF
-	TRBV10-3	-	TRBJ1-5	TGTGCCATCAGTGAGTCCACAGGGCTAATTCAGCCCCAGCATTTT	CAISESTGLIQPQHF
-	TRBV19	-	TRBJ2-2	TGTGCCAGTAGTAACCCGCAATCCAGGGCAACGGGGGAGCTGTTTTTT	CASSNPQSRATGELFF
-	TRBV14	-	TRBJ2-7	TGTGCCAGCAGCCAAGATTGGTTGGGTCCTGAGGACGAGCAGTACTTC	CASSQDWLGPEDEQYF
-	TRBV6-5	few	TRBJ1-2	TGTGCCAGCAGGTTACAGGGAAATGGCTATGGCTACACCTTC	CASRLQGNGYGYTF
TRBD1	TRBV5-1	-	TRBJ1-1	TGCGCCAGCAGCACGGGACAGGGGGCGCGAGCTTTCTTT	CASSTGQGARAFF
TRBD2	TRBV18	few	TRBJ2-3	TGTGCCAGCTCCCGCGGGGGGATGGATACGCAGTATTTT	CASSRGGMDTQYF
TRBD1	TRBV5-1	-	TRBJ2-3	TGCGCCAGCAAGCACAGGGGGCAGGCCACAGATACGCAGTATTTT	CASKHRGQATDTQYF
-	TRBV6-1	-	TRBJ1-1	TGTGCCAGCAGTGAAGGGAGGGGATCTGAAGCTTTCTTT	CASSEGRGSEAFF
-	TRBV6-5	few	TRBJ1-2	TGTGCCAGCAGTAACGGGGGGAAAGGCTACACCTTC	CASSNGGKGYTF
TRBD2	TRBV5-1	-	TRBJ2-1	TGCGCCAGCAGCCGGCTAGCGGGGAACTACAATGAGCAGTTCTTC	CASSRLAGNYNEQFF
-	TRBV28	-	TRBJ1-6	TGTGCCAGCACCGGACAGCCGAATTCACCCCTCCACTTT	CASTGQPNSPLHF
TRBD1	TRBV5-1	-	TRBJ2-3	TGCGCCAGCAGCTTGGACAGGGGGCAAACAGATACGCAGTATTTT	CASSLDRGQTDTQYF
-	TRBV15	-	TRBJ2-2	TGTGCCACCAGCAGGACGGAGAGGGAGGAGGTCGGGGAGCTGTTTTTT	CATSRTEREEVGELFF
-	TRBV5-1	-	TRBJ1-1	TGCGCCAGCAGCCGTGAGGCGAACACTGAAGCTTTCTTT	CASSREANTEAFF
TRBD2	TRBV2	-	TRBJ2-2	TGTGCCAGCAGCGGGACTAGCGGGTATACCGGGGAGCTGTTTTTT	CASSGTSGYTGELFF